Following are 8 T cell receptor beta chains from one sample sequenced in a study of blood T cell repertoires in COVID-19. Assay: immunoSEQ multiplex PCR; the TCRdb copy retains only in-frame clones and omits some. The sample includes around 290,000 clones, around 87% of them seen just once. Sequences were obtained from peripheral blood. Receptors were obtained from a woman between 45 and 65 years old who had recovered from COVID-19.

This rearrangement joins TRBV10-3 to TRBJ2-7, with 9 bases matching TRBD2. CDR1 is ENHRY, CDR2 SYGVKD, per germline. The CDR3 length is 17 residues. V shed 4 bases, J shed 0 bases, and the junction held 10 bases outside the gene matches. As DNA, the CDR3 is TGTGCCATCAGTGCTTTGCGGGAGGGCCTCGGCTCCTACGAGCAGTACTTC. Translation: CAISALREGLGSYEQYF.

V is TRBV10-3 and J is TRBJ2-3; 8 nucleotides match TRBD1. The J segment lost 2 bases and the V segment lost 0 bases, leaving 4 bases of the junction unmatched. CDR1 and CDR2 from the germline V gene are ENHRY and SYGVKD. The CDR3 has 16 residues. CDR3 DNA: TGTGCCATCAGTGAGTCGAGACAGGGGATCACAGATACGCAGTATTTT. Its translation: CAISESRQGITDTQYF.

This chain connects TRBV7-9 to TRBJ2-2, with TRBD1 identical over 7 bases. The CDR3 is 18 residues long. Germline values: CDR1 SEHNR, CDR2 FQNEAQ (reference sequence). With V trimmed by 2 bases and J by 5 bases, 14 bases remained unmatched. DNA of the CDR3: TGTGCCAGCAGCTTAAGGGGGCCTCAGGCAAGAAAAACCGGGGAGCTGTTTTTT. Translated, it gives CASSLRGPQARKTGELFF.

The rearrangement links TRBV6-2 or TRBV6-3 to TRBJ2-3; D is perhaps TRBD2 (6 bases). Germline V gene data show CDR1 as MNHEY and CDR2 as SVGEGT. This CDR3 is 15 amino acids long. V lost 2 bases and J 4 bases, leaving 13 bases between the germline ends. The CDR3 loop reads CASSYGTLRADTQYF. The DNA for the CDR3 is TGTGCCAGCAGTTACGGGACTCTGAGGGCAGATACGCAGTATTTT.

The chain has TRBV28 and TRBJ1-3; D is ambiguous. From germline, CDR1 is MDHEN and CDR2 SYDVKM. V was pared by 9 bases and J by 5 bases, with 5 bases between. This CDR3 has 10 amino acids. The CDR3 region has the DNA TGTGCCAGTCGTCGAAACACCATATATTTT. The encoded protein is CASRRNTIYF.

The chain uses TRBV28 and TRBJ2-6, with a tentative D call TRBD1 (5 bases). The CDR3 totals 14 residues. V dropped 6 bases and J dropped 0 bases, with 6 bases sitting between them. Germline CDR1 reads MDHEN; CDR2 reads SYDVKM. The CDR3 sequence: CASRTGSGANVLTF. The CDR3 nucleotides read TGTGCCAGCAGAACAGGCTCTGGGGCCAACGTCCTGACTTTC.

The V gene is TRBV6-2 or TRBV6-3, the J gene TRBJ2-1; possible D gene TRBD2, 6 bases. The CDR3 loop spans 15 amino acids. Germline V gene data show CDR1 as MNHEY and CDR2 as SVGEGT. V lost 0 bases and J lost 4, with 10 bases in between. In DNA form, the CDR3 reads TGTGCCAGCAGTTACTCTTTCCGGGAGTACAATGAGCAGTTCTTC. Amino acid sequence: CASSYSFREYNEQFF.

This clone was observed at least ten times. The J gene is TRBJ2-1, the V gene TRBV11-3; TRBD2 might be the D (5 bases). Germline-derived CDR1 and CDR2 are SGHNT and YENEEA. CDR3 length: 14 residues. V lost 1 base and J lost 7, with 11 bases in between. DNA of the CDR3: TGTGCCAGCAGCTTAGGAGGGTACGGGAATGAGCAGTTCTTC. Amino acid sequence: CASSLGGYGNEQFF.